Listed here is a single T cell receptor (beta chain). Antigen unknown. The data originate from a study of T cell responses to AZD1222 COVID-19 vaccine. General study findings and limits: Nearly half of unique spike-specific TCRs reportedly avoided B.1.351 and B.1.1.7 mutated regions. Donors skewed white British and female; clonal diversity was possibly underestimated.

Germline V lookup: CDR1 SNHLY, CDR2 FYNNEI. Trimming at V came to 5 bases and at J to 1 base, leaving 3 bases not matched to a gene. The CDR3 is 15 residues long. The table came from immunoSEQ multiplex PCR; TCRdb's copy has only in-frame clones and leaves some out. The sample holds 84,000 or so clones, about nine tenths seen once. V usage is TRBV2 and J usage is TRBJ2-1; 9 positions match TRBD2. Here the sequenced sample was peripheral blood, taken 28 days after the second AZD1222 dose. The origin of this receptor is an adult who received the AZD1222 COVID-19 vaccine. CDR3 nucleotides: TGTGCCAGCAGTTTTGCGGGGGGGTCCTACAATGAGCAGTTCTTC. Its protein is CASSFAGGSYNEQFF.